One sample yielded the 15 T cell receptor beta chains listed below, sequenced in a study of cytomegalovirus exposure and HLA in healthy donors. Use of 60 Vbeta and 13 Jbeta primers characterized the PCR. Some clones are missing from TCRdb's copy, which holds only in-frame ones; the method was immunoSEQ multiplex PCR. The sample consists of 120,000 or so clones, more than 15% of them appearing once. Sequenced input: PBMCs. The receptors derive from a female donor in good health and CMV-seropositive.

Only a few counts were recorded for this clone. The CDR3 here is CASSNRDRFYEQYF. CDR3 nucleotide sequence: TGTGCCAGCAGCAACCGGGACAGGTTCTACGAGCAGTACTTC. The chain employs TRBV28 and TRBJ2-7, with 8 bases lining up with TRBD1. CDR3 size: 14 residues. CDR1 is MDHEN, CDR2 SYDVKM, per germline. Trimming took 6 bases from V and 3 from J; bases not matched to a gene: 7.

This rearrangement joins TRBV4-2 to TRBJ1-1, with D unresolved. Germline lookup yields CDR1 LGHNA and CDR2 YNFKEQ. The CDR3 contains 20 residues. Trimming pared 0 bases from V and 0 bases from J, leaving 23 bases between. CDR3 DNA sequence: TGTGCCAGCAGCCAAGATTGGGGAAGGTGGGGAGATCGGTTGAACACTGAAGCTTTCTTT. Translating it yields CASSQDWGRWGDRLNTEAFF.

The chain couples TRBV5-1 to TRBJ2-1; 15 bases agree with TRBD2. The CDR3 covers 17 residues. V shed 4 bases, J shed 7 bases, and the junction held 9 bases outside the gene matches. The V gene's germline CDR1 is SGHRS and CDR2 YFSETQ. In DNA form, the CDR3 reads TGCGCCAGCAGCAGGAGGACTAGCGGGGGGGGCGAGAATGAGCAGTTCTTC. It translates to CASSRRTSGGGENEQFF. Drawing the rest from reference TRBV5-1 and TRBJ2-1, the complete variable domain is KAGVTQTPRYLIKTRGQQVTLSCSPISGHRSVSWYQQTPGQGLQFLFEYFSETQRNKGNFPGRFSGRQFSNSRSEMNVSTLELGDSALYLCASSRRTSGGGENEQFFGPGTRLTVL.

CDR3 DNA: TGCAGCGTTGAAGGCAGGGGGAGGCTCTACAATGAGCAGTTCTTC. Amino acids: CSVEGRGRLYNEQFF. This sequence joins TRBV29-1 and TRBJ2-1; a possible D gene is TRBD1 (7 bases). Trimming shortened V by 1 base and J by 3 bases, and 13 bases separated the two germline ends. This CDR3 is built from 15 residues. CDR1 is SQVTM, CDR2 ANQGSEA, per germline.

This clone has just a few counts. The J gene is TRBJ2-3, the V gene TRBV5-1, with a tentative D call TRBD1 (6 bases). The V end was cut by 7 bases, the J end by 5 bases, with 8 bases between. The CDR3 length is 11 residues. Germline values: CDR1 SGHRS, CDR2 YFSETQ. This CDR3 is CASQGIDTQYF. The CDR3 DNA follows: TGCGCCAGCCAGGGGATAGATACGCAGTATTTT.

This clone was detected a few times. The gene calls are TRBV7-9 and TRBJ1-5, with D unclear. The length of the CDR3 is 15 residues. Germline V gene sequence: CDR1 SEHNR, CDR2 FQNEAQ (reference sequence). Trimming stripped 1 base from V and 9 bases from J, with 16 bases between. The CDR3 region is CASSLGDRARGPQHF. The CDR3 region has the DNA TGTGCCAGCAGCTTAGGCGATCGGGCCCGGGGGCCCCAGCATTTT. Full variable domain (rest looked up from reference TRBV7-9 and TRBJ1-5): DTGVSQNPRHKITKRGQNVTFRCDPISEHNRLYWYRQTLGQGPEFLTYFQNEAQLEKSRLLSDRFSAERPKGSFSTLEIQRTEQGDSAMYLCASSLGDRARGPQHFGDGTRLSIL.

This clone was picked up a small number of times. The chain joins TRBV5-1 to TRBJ1-1; 7 bases are shared with TRBD1. CDR3 length: 14 amino acids. With 0 bases clipped from V and 11 bases from J, the junction kept 10 bases outside the gene matches. Germline values: CDR1 SGHRS, CDR2 YFSETQ. CDR3 protein: CASSLVRRGSEAFF. The CDR3 DNA follows: TGCGCCAGCAGCTTGGTGCGCAGGGGGTCAGAGGCTTTCTTT.

The chain recombines TRBV2 with TRBJ2-7; 9 bases fit TRBD2. V shed 7 bases and J 5 bases; nucleotides not matched to a gene: 12. Looked up from germline, CDR1 is SNHLY and CDR2 is FYNNEI. The CDR3 spans 15 residues. CDR3 DNA sequence: TGTGCCAGCATGACTAGCGGACTCTGGGAAAACGAGCAGTACTTC. Amino acid sequence: CASMTSGLWENEQYF. The entire variable domain, with the rest obtained from reference TRBV2 and TRBJ2-7, is as follows: EPEVTQTPSHQVTQMGQEVILRCVPISNHLYFYWYRQILGQKVEFLVSFYNNEISEKSEIFDDQFSVERPDGSNFTLKIRSTKLEDSAMYFCASMTSGLWENEQYFGPGTRLTVT.

This clone occurred once. V gene TRBV7-9 combines with J gene TRBJ1-4; 7 bases fit TRBD1. The CDR3 contains 15 residues. Germline V gene lookup returns CDR1 SEHNR and CDR2 FQNEAQ (reference sequence). V trimming: 5 bases; J trimming: 11 bases; junction bases outside the gene matches: 14. The chain's CDR3 is CASSPRTGETRKLFF. For the CDR3, the DNA is TGTGCCAGCAGCCCCCGGACAGGAGAGACGAGGAAACTGTTTTTT.

This clone occurred a few times. This rearrangement joins TRBV4-3 to TRBJ2-2, with TRBD1 identical over 12 bases. The CDR3 has 16 amino acids. Trimming cost V 3 bases and J 3 bases; bases outside gene matches: 2. The germline V gene has CDR1 LGHNA and CDR2 YSLEER. CDR3 residues: CASSQGQGAYTGELFF. In DNA form, the CDR3 reads TGCGCCAGCAGCCAGGGACAGGGGGCTTACACCGGGGAGCTGTTTTTT.

This clone was detected only a few times. The genes are TRBV9 and TRBJ1-1; maybe TRBD1 (5 bases). Germline assignment: CDR1 SGDLS and CDR2 YYNGEE. The CDR3 sequence is 14 residues long. Deletions cut 4 bases from V and 0 bases from J, with 10 bases between. The CDR3 sequence: CASSPGHLNTEAFF. Here the CDR3 DNA reads TGTGCCAGCAGCCCCGGACATTTGAACACTGAAGCTTTCTTT.

The chain has TRBV4-3 and TRBJ2-3, with D unresolved. The CDR3 sequence is 16 residues long. V dropped 1 base and J dropped 1 base, with 12 bases sitting between them. Looked up from germline, CDR1 is LGHNA and CDR2 is YSLEER. CDR3 amino acids: CASSQGASFGTDTQYF. The CDR3 DNA is TGCGCCAGCAGCCAAGGAGCGTCTTTCGGCACAGATACGCAGTATTTT.

The CDR3, as DNA: TGTGCCACCCCAGGACAGGATGGGGCTGGAAACACCATATATTTT. Protein product: CATPGQDGAGNTIYF. The chain recombines TRBV25-1 with TRBJ1-3; 7 bases match TRBD1. Per germline, CDR1 MGHDK and CDR2 SYGVNS. This CDR3 is built from 15 residues. V gave up 10 bases and J gave up 2 bases; unmatched junction bases: 11.

This chain joins TRBV15 and TRBJ2-7; tentatively, D is TRBD2 (6 bases). Trimming took 1 base from V and 1 from J, leaving 8 bases between them. The germline V gene has CDR1 LNHNV and CDR2 YYDKDF (reference sequence). This CDR3 is built from 14 residues. CDR3 amino acids: CATSRAGTSYEQYF. CDR3 bases: TGTGCCACCAGCAGAGCCGGGACTTCCTACGAGCAGTACTTC. The full variable domain, its missing parts supplied by reference TRBV15 and TRBJ2-7, is DAMVIQNPRYQVTQFGKPVTLSCSQTLNHNVMYWYQQKSSQAPKLLFHYYDKDFNNEADTPDNFQSRRPNTSFCFLDIRSPGLGDTAMYLCATSRAGTSYEQYFGPGTRLTVT.

V usage is TRBV4-3 and J usage is TRBJ2-5; TRBD1 might be the D (6 bases). Germline CDR1 reads LGHNA; CDR2 reads YSLEER. The length of the CDR3 is 16 residues. V was clipped by 1 base and J by 5 bases, with 17 bases between them. CDR3 protein: CASSQVGGGLAETQYF. CDR3 in DNA: TGCGCCAGCAGCCAAGTTGGTGGGGGCCTTGCGGAGACCCAGTACTTC.